This T cell receptor (beta chain) was documented in a study of T cell changes during pregnancy in multiple sclerosis. The CDR3 covers 15 residues. V was pared by 5 bases and J by 3 bases, with 11 bases between. Looked up from germline, CDR1 is MNHEY and CDR2 is SVGAGI. Sequenced by immunoSEQ multiplex PCR; TCRdb stores in-frame clones only, minus some. The sample lists some 13,000 clones, roughly nine tenths occurring once. The chain couples TRBV6-5 to TRBJ1-6; tentatively, D is TRBD1 (5 bases). This sequence originates from a female donor in good health, enrolled as a control in a pregnancy study. This specimen consisted of CD8+ T cells from peripheral blood mononuclear cells, obtained in the second trimester of pregnancy. Here the CDR3 reads CASSPGGGYNSPLHF. CDR3 DNA sequence: TGTGCCAGCAGTCCCGGGGGGGGCTATAATTCACCCCTCCACTTT.